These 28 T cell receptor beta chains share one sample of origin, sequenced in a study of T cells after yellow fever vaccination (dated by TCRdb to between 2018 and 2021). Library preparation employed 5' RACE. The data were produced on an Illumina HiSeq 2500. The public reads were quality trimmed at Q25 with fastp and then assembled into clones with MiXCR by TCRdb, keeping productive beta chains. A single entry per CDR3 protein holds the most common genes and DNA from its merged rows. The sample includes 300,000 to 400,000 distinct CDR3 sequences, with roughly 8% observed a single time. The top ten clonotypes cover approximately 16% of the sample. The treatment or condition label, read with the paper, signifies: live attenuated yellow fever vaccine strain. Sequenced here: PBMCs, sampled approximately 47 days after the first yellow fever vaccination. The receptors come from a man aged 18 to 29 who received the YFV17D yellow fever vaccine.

This CDR3 is CSAPSQGVNNEQFF. The CDR3 nucleotides read TGCAGTGCTCCCAGCCAGGGAGTGAACAATGAGCAGTTCTTC. The V and J genes are TRBV20-1 and TRBJ2-1; D possibly uses TRBD1 or TRBD2 (5 bases each). This CDR3 comprises 14 residues. The V gene's germline CDR1 is DFQATT and CDR2 SNEGSKA (reference sequence). V dropped 5 bases and J dropped 5 bases, with 16 bases sitting between them.

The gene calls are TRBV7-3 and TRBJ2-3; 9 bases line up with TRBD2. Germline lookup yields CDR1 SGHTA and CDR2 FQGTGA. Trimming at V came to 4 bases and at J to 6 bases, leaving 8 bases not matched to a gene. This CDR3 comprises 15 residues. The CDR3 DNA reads TGTGCCAGCAGCTCCATAGCGGGGGAGGGGGATACGCAGTATTTT. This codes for CASSSIAGEGDTQYF.

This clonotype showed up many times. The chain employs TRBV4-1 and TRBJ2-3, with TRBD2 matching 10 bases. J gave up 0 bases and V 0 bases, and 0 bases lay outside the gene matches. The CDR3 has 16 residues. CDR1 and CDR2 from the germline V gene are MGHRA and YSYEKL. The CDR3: CASSQELAGSTDTQYF. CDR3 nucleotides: TGCGCCAGCAGCCAAGAACTAGCGGGGAGCACAGATACGCAGTATTTT.

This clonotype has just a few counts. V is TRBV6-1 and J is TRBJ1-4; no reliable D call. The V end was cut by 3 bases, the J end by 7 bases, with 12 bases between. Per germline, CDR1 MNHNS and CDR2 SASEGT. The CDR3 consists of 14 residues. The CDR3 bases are TGTGCCAGCAGTGATCCCTGGCCTACTGAAAAACTGTTTTTT. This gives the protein CASSDPWPTEKLFF.

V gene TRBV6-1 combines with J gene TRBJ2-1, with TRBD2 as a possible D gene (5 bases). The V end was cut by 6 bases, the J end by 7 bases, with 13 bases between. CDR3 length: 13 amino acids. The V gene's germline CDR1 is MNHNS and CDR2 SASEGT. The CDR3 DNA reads TGTGCCAGCAGCCGGAGCCGGGGTAATGAGCAGTTCTTC. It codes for CASSRSRGNEQFF.

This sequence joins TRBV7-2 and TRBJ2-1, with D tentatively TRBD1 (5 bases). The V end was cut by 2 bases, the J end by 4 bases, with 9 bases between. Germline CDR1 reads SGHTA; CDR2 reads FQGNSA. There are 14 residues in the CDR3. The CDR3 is CASSLYQGYNEQFF. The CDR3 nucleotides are TGTGCCAGCAGCTTATACCAGGGATACAATGAGCAGTTCTTC. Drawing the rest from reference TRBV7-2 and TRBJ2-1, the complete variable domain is GAGVSQSPSNKVTEKGKDVELRCDPISGHTALYWYRQSLGQGLEFLIYFQGNSAPDKSGLPSDRFSAERTGGSVSTLTIQRTQQEDSAVYLCASSLYQGYNEQFFGPGTRLTVL.

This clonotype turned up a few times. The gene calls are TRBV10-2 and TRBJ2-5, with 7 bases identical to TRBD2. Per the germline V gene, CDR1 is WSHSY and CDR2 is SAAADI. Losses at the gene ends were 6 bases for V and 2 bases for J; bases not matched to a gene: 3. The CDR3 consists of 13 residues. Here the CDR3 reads CASRLARQETQYF. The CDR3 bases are TGCGCCAGCAGACTAGCGAGGCAAGAGACCCAGTACTTC.

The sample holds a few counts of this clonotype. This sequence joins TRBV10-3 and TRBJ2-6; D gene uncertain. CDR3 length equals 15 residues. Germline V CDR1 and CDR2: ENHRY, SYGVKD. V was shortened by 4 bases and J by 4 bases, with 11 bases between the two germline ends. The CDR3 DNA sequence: TGTGCCATCAGTGCGATCGGGTGGGGGGCCAACGTCCTGACTTTC. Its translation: CAISAIGWGANVLTF.

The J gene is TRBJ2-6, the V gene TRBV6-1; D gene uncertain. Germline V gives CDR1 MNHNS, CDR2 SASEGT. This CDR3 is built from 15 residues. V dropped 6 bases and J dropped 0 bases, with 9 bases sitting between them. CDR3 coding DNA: TGTGCCAGCAGCGTCCATAACTCTGGGGCCAACGTCCTGACTTTC. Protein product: CASSVHNSGANVLTF.

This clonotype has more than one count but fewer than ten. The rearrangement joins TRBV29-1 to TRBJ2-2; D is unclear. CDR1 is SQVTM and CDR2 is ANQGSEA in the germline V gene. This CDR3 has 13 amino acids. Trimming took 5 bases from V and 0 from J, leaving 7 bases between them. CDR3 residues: CSVWSPNTGELFF. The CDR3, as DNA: TGCAGCGTTTGGTCGCCGAACACCGGGGAGCTGTTTTTT.

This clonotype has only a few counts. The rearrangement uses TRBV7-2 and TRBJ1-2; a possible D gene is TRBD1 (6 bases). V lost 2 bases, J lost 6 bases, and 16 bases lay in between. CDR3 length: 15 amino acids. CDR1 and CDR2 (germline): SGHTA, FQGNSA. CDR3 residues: CASSLRGAGLNGYTF. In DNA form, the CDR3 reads TGTGCCAGCAGCTTAAGGGGGGCCGGACTAAATGGCTACACCTTC.

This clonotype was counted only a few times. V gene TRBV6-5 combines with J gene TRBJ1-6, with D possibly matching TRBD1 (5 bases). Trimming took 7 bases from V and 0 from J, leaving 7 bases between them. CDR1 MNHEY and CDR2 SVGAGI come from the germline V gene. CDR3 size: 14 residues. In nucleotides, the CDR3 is TGTGCCAGCACCGGGGCCTCCTATAATTCACCCCTCCACTTT. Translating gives CASTGASYNSPLHF.

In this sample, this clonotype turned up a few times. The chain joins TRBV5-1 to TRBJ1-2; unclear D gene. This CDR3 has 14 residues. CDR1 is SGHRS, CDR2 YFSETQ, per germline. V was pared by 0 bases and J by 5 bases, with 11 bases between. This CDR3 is CASSLGSGEYGYTF. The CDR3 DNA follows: TGCGCCAGCAGCTTGGGAAGCGGGGAGTATGGCTACACCTTC.

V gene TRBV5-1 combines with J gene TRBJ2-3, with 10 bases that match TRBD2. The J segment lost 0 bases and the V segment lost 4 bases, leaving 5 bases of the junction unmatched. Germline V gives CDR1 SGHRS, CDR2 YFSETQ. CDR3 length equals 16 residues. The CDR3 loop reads CASSTQAGGSTDTQYF. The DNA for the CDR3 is TGCGCCAGCAGCACTCAAGCGGGGGGGAGCACAGATACGCAGTATTTT.

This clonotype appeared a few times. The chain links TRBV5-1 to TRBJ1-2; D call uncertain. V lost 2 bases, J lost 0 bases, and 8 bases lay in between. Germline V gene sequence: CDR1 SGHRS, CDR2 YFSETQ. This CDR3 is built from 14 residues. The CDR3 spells CASSFQTSNYGYTF. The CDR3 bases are TGCGCCAGCAGCTTCCAGACCTCTAACTATGGCTACACCTTC.

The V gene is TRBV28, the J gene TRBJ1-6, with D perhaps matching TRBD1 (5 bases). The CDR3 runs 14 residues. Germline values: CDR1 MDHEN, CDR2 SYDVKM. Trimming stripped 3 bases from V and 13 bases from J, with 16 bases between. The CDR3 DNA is TGTGCCAGCAGTTTTGGGGGGGGGAAGAGGCCCCTCCACTTT. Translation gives CASSFGGGKRPLHF.

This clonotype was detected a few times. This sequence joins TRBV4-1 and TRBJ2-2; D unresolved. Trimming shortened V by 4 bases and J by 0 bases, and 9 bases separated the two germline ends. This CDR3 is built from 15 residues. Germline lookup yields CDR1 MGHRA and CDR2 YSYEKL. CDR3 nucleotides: TGCGCCAGCAGCCGAGTTATTGCGAACACCGGGGAGCTGTTTTTT. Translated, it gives CASSRVIANTGELFF.

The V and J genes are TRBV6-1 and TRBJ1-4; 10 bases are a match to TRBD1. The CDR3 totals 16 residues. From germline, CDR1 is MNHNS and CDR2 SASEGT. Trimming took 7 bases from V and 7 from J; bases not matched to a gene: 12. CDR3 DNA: TGTGCCAGCAAAGACAGGGGGCAATGGGATTCTGAAAAACTGTTTTTT. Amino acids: CASKDRGQWDSEKLFF.

The CDR3 protein is CAWSSTSGSNEQFF. CDR3 bases: TGTGCCTGGAGTTCCACTAGCGGCTCCAATGAGCAGTTCTTC. This sequence joins TRBV30 and TRBJ2-1; 8 bases match TRBD2. V was pared by 2 bases and J by 6 bases, with 6 bases of the junction left unmatched. CDR3 size: 14 residues. In germline, CDR1 is GTSNPN, CDR2 SVGIG (reference sequence).

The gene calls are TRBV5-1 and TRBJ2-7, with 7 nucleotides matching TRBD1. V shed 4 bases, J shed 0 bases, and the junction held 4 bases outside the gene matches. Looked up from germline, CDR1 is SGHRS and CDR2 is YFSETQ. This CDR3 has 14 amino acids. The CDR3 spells CASSQDRASYEQYV. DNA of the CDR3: TGCGCCAGCAGCCAAGACAGGGCCTCCTACGAGCAGTACGTC.

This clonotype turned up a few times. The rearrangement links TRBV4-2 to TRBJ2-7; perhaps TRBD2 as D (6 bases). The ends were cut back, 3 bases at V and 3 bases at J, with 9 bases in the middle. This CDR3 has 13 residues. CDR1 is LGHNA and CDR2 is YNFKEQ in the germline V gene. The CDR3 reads CASSQGEDYEQYF. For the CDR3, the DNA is TGTGCCAGCAGCCAGGGGGAGGACTACGAGCAGTACTTC.

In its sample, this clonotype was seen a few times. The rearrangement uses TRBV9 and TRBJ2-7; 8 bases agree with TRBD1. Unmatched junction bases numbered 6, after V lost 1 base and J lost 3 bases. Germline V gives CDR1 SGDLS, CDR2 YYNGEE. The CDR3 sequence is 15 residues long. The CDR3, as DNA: TGTGCCAGCAGCGTACTGGGACAGGCCGACTACGAGCAGTACGTC. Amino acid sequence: CASSVLGQADYEQYV.

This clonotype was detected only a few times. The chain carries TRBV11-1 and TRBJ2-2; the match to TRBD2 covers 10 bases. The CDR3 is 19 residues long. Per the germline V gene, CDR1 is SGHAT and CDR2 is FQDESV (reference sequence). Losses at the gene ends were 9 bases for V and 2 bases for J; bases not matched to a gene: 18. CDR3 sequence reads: CARGGDLAGELPNTGELFF. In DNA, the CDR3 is TGTGCCAGGGGAGGAGATCTAGCGGGGGAACTTCCTAACACCGGGGAGCTGTTTTTT.

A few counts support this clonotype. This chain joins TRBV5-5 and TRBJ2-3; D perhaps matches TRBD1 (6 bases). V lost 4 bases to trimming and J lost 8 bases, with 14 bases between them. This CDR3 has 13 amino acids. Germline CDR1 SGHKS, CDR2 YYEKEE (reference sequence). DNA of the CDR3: TGTGCCAGCAGCGAACAGGGCTATCGTACGCAGTATTTT. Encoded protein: CASSEQGYRTQYF.

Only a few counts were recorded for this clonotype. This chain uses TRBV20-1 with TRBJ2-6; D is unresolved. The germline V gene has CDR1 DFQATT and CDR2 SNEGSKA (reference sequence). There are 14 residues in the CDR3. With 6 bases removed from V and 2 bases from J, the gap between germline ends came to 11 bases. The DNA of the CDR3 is TGCAGTGCCCTCGCCCGGACTGGGGCCAACGTCCTGACTTTC. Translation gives CSALARTGANVLTF.

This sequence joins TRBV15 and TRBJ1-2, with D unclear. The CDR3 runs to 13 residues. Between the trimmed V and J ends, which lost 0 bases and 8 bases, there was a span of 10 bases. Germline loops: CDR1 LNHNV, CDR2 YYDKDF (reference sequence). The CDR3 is CATSRDEGRGYTF. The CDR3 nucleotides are TGTGCCACCAGCAGAGATGAGGGAAGGGGCTACACCTTC.

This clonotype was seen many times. CDR3 coding DNA: TGTGCCAGCAGCCGGGACTTCCAAGAGACCCAGTACTTC. Amino acid sequence: CASSRDFQETQYF. The chain uses TRBV11-3 and TRBJ2-5; the D gene is possibly TRBD2 (6 bases). The CDR3 sequence is 13 residues long. The germline V gene has CDR1 SGHNT and CDR2 YENEEA. Trimming removed 5 bases from V and 1 base from J, with 8 bases in between.

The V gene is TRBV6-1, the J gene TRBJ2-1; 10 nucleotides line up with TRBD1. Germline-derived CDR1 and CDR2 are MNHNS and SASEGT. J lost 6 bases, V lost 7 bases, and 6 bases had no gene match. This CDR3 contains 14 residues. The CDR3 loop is CASKDRGAINEQFF. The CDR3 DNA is TGTGCCAGCAAGGACAGGGGGGCCATCAATGAGCAGTTCTTC.